Listed below are T cell receptor beta chains from one sample, sequenced in a study of cytomegalovirus exposure and HLA in healthy donors. This table comes from immunoSEQ multiplex PCR, and its TCRdb copy is limited to in-frame clones, with some not included. This sample carries about 100,000 clones, 74% of them seen once, and the ten largest clones take 12% to 15%. The source material was PBMCs. All receptors come from a woman in her thirties or forties in good health and CMV-seropositive. CDR3s leave out the opening cysteine and the closing phenylalanine or tryptophan. Clone sizes are given selectively: once, few, many, or a class where the clone is expanded.

cdr3_length | j_call | clone_size | v_call | cdr3_aa
12 | TRBJ2-1 | . | TRBV7-6 | ASSSQGYYNEQF
13 | TRBJ1-1 | . | TRBV5-4 | ASSPGTGGNTEAF
12 | TRBJ1-4 | . | TRBV6-6 | ASSRGQGNEKLF
11 | TRBJ1-5 | . | TRBV10-2 | ASSRTENQPQH
12 | TRBJ2-7 | few | TRBV5-4 | ASSLGQGDYEQY
9 | TRBJ2-7 | . | TRBV20-1 | SAPTGSEQY
14 | TRBJ2-3 | . | TRBV7-3 | ASSRTGGGAVDTQY
13 | TRBJ1-1 | . | TRBV6-1 | ASSAQGAGNTEAF
13 | TRBJ2-7 | . | TRBV15 | ATSRETGGFSEQY
11 | TRBJ1-1 | . | TRBV18 | ASSPGQNTEAF
11 | TRBJ1-1 | once | TRBV10-2 | ASSWDRDTEAF
15 | TRBJ2-2 | . | TRBV7-9 | ASSPLRYTTATGELF
14 | TRBJ2-7 | . | TRBV11-2 | ASSPMRPRRSYEQY
11 | TRBJ2-3 | . | TRBV6-5 | ASSPPPGDTQY
12 | TRBJ1-2 | . | TRBV5-1 | ASSQQGASNGYT
13 | TRBJ1-1 | . | TRBV11-2 | ASSSSGGVNTEAF
13 | TRBJ2-7 | . | TRBV19 | ASSIARGLSYEQY
13 | TRBJ2-3 | few | TRBV6-1 | ASSYRDYSTDTQY
13 | TRBJ1-1 | few | TRBV2 | ARSKTAAMNTEAF
12 | TRBJ2-2 | few | TRBV29-1 | SVGRTANTGELF
15 | TRBJ2-1 | . | TRBV5-6 | ASSLSLNSGVADEQF
12 | TRBJ1-4 | . | TRBV6-1 | ASSLGGENEKLF
12 | TRBJ2-1 | . | TRBV19 | ASSSGGPHNEQF
11 | TRBJ2-1 | . | TRBV28 | ASKRLAPNEQF
12 | TRBJ1-3 | . | TRBV30 | AHSTGTAGNTIY
14 | TRBJ1-2 | . | TRBV7-9 | ASSPGTLQVSEGYT
12 | TRBJ2-3 | . | TRBV5-1 | ASSLELSTDTQY
9 | TRBJ2-2 | . | TRBV30 | AWEFTGELF